This is a list of T cell receptor beta chains from one sample in a study of sequential checkpoint blockade in melanoma. The assay was immunoSEQ multiplex PCR, and TCRdb's table has in-frame clones only and misses some. The sample carries about 20,000 clones, roughly four fifths recorded once. Sequencing used CD8+ T cells sorted from blood (inferred from file names), obtained from a patient given nivolumab and ipilimumab in sequence. The receptors here all came from a human donor with melanoma. The CDR3 runs from the conserved cysteine through the conserved F or W. Fields, in order: D gene, J gene, V gene, clone size, CDR3 protein, CDR3 DNA. The D gene is left open where the match is weak. Not every row has a clone size; where given, it reads once, few, many or a size class.

d_gene: TRBD2
j_gene: TRBJ2-1
v_gene: TRBV5-1
abundance: -
CDR3aa: CASSLPTSGGPRNEQFF
CDR3nt: TGCGCCAGCAGCTTACCGACTAGCGGGGGGCCTCGGAATGAGCAGTTCTTC

d_gene: TRBD1
j_gene: TRBJ2-1
v_gene: TRBV4-2
abundance: -
CDR3aa: CASSLGDRSYNEQFF
CDR3nt: TGTGCCAGCAGCTTGGGGGACAGGTCCTACAATGAGCAGTTCTTC

d_gene: -
j_gene: TRBJ1-5
v_gene: TRBV5-1
abundance: -
CDR3aa: CASSSPGQISNQPQHF
CDR3nt: TGCGCCAGCAGCTCTCCGGGACAAATTAGCAATCAGCCCCAGCATTTT

d_gene: -
j_gene: TRBJ2-7
v_gene: TRBV28
abundance: -
CDR3aa: CASSPGLPYEQYF
CDR3nt: TGTGCCAGCAGTCCCGGACTTCCCTACGAGCAGTACTTC

d_gene: -
j_gene: TRBJ2-1
v_gene: TRBV9
abundance: -
CDR3aa: CASSDQVEQFF
CDR3nt: TGTGCCAGCAGCGACCAGGTAGAGCAGTTCTTC

d_gene: TRBD2
j_gene: TRBJ2-7
v_gene: TRBV6-1
abundance: -
CDR3aa: CASSEGRGGRGDEQYF
CDR3nt: TGTGCCAGCAGTGAAGGCCGCGGGGGGCGGGGGGACGAGCAGTACTTC

d_gene: TRBD2
j_gene: TRBJ2-7
v_gene: TRBV28
abundance: -
CDR3aa: CASTLTGGADREQYF
CDR3nt: TGTGCCAGCACCCTAACGGGGGGGGCGGATCGCGAGCAGTACTTC

d_gene: -
j_gene: TRBJ2-1
v_gene: TRBV27
abundance: -
CDR3aa: CASSTRGSYNEQFF
CDR3nt: TGTGCCAGCAGTACTAGGGGGTCCTACAATGAGCAGTTCTTC

d_gene: -
j_gene: TRBJ2-2
v_gene: TRBV7-9
abundance: -
CDR3aa: CASSHDAGRANTGELFF
CDR3nt: TGTGCCAGCAGCCACGATGCCGGCAGGGCTAACACCGGGGAGCTGTTTTTT

d_gene: TRBD1
j_gene: TRBJ2-7
v_gene: TRBV27
abundance: -
CDR3aa: CASSTGQGSEQYF
CDR3nt: TGTGCCAGCAGCACGGGACAGGGGTCCGAGCAGTACTTC

d_gene: -
j_gene: TRBJ2-1
v_gene: TRBV7-9
abundance: -
CDR3aa: CASSPRTKDEQFF
CDR3nt: TGTGCCAGCAGCCCGCGGACTAAGGATGAGCAGTTCTTC

d_gene: -
j_gene: TRBJ2-7
v_gene: TRBV21-1
abundance: few
CDR3aa: CASSKEVAVPVSYEQYF
CDR3nt: TGTGCCAGCAGCAAAGAAGTTGCGGTGCCCGTATCCTACGAGCAGTACTTC

d_gene: -
j_gene: TRBJ1-1
v_gene: TRBV4-2
abundance: -
CDR3aa: CASSSRAGYPLPGAFF
CDR3nt: TGTGCCAGCAGCTCCCGGGCGGGGTATCCCTTACCGGGGGCTTTCTTT

d_gene: -
j_gene: TRBJ1-1
v_gene: TRBV13
abundance: -
CDR3aa: CASSSDNLNTEAFF
CDR3nt: TGTGCCAGCAGCTCCGACAACTTGAACACTGAAGCTTTCTTT

d_gene: -
j_gene: TRBJ2-3
v_gene: TRBV11-2
abundance: -
CDR3aa: CASSLTGKDTQYF
CDR3nt: TGTGCCAGCAGCTTAACGGGGAAAGATACGCAGTATTTT

d_gene: TRBD1
j_gene: TRBJ1-1
v_gene: TRBV5-1
abundance: -
CDR3aa: CASSNWTGKATEAFF
CDR3nt: TGCGCCAGCAGCAACTGGACAGGGAAGGCCACTGAAGCTTTCTTT

d_gene: -
j_gene: TRBJ2-2
v_gene: TRBV5-6
abundance: -
CDR3aa: CASSRFDTQGTGELFF
CDR3nt: TGTGCCAGCAGCCGTTTCGACACCCAGGGTACCGGGGAGCTGTTTTTT